The 14 T cell receptor beta chains given below trace back to one sample, sequenced in a study of CD8 T cells in Susac syndrome. When the RNA was reverse transcribed, random hexamers were used with an input of roughly 0.5 to 1 ug. One entry per CDR3 protein results from TCRdb running MiXCR on the immunoSEQ multiplex PCR reads. The sample records over 15,000 distinct CDR3 sequences, 85% to 95% being singletons. The specimen was CD8+ T cells from PBMCs. These receptors all come from a human donor in good health.

The chain uses TRBV2 and TRBJ2-7, with D tentatively TRBD1 (5 bases). The V gene lost 7 bases and the J gene lost 2 bases, with 21 bases spanning the gap. The CDR3 length is 16 residues. Germline V gene lookup returns CDR1 SNHLY and CDR2 FYNNEI. The CDR3 sequence is CASTKVPTTVAYEQYV. Here the CDR3 DNA reads TGTGCCAGCACCAAGGTACCTACGACAGTTGCCTACGAGCAGTACGTC.

The chain joins TRBV9 to TRBJ1-1; a possible D gene is TRBD1 (5 bases). Germline V lookup: CDR1 SGDLS, CDR2 YYNGEE. V was cut by 0 bases and J by 5 bases, with 8 bases left in between. The CDR3 runs 13 residues. The CDR3 bases are TGTGCCAGCAGCGTAGGGGGGGAGACTGAAGCTTTCTTT. Its translation: CASSVGGETEAFF.

The chain uses TRBV29-1 and TRBJ2-1; 11 nucleotides agree with TRBD2. Germline V gene lookup returns CDR1 SQVTM and CDR2 ANQGSEA. J lost 6 bases, V lost 3 bases, and 10 bases had no gene match. This CDR3 has 16 amino acids. In DNA form, the CDR3 reads TGCAGCGTTGAGTCCTTACTAGCGGGAGTAGCCAATGAGCAGTTCTTC. Its protein is CSVESLLAGVANEQFF.

This sequence joins TRBV20-1 and TRBJ2-5; tentative D call: TRBD2 (6 bases). Deletions cut 1 base from V and 3 bases from J, with 12 bases between. The CDR3 loop spans 14 amino acids. Per the germline V gene, CDR1 is DFQATT and CDR2 is SNEGSKA (reference sequence). The CDR3 loop is CSARVPPSEETQYF. The CDR3 DNA reads as TGCAGTGCTAGAGTACCCCCTAGCGAAGAGACCCAGTACTTC.

The rearrangement links TRBV10-2 to TRBJ2-3; D could derive from TRBD1 or TRBD2 (5 bases each). From germline, CDR1 is WSHSY and CDR2 SAAADI. Trimming removed 10 bases from V and 5 bases from J, with 19 bases in between. CDR3 length: 14 amino acids. In DNA, the CDR3 is TGCGCCACCGAGGGTCGGGGCGATAGAGATACGCAGTATTTT. The encoded protein is CATEGRGDRDTQYF.

This chain uses TRBV5-6 with TRBJ2-4; a weak D match, TRBD1 (5 bases). V was shortened by 4 bases and J by 0 bases, with 8 bases between the two germline ends. This CDR3 has 14 amino acids. CDR1 SGHDT and CDR2 YYEEEE come from the germline V gene. For the CDR3, the DNA is TGTGCCAGCAGCCCAAGGGGAGCCAAAAACATTCAGTACTTC. Encoded protein: CASSPRGAKNIQYF. Full variable domain (outside the CDR3, taken from reference TRBV5-6 and TRBJ2-4): DAGVTQSPTHLIKTRGQQVTLRCSPKSGHDTVSWYQQALGQGPQFIFQYYEEEERQRGNFPDRFSGHQFPNYSSELNVNALLLGDSALYLCASSPRGAKNIQYFGAGTRLSVL.

The rearrangement uses TRBV7-9 and TRBJ2-7, with D hard to call. The CDR3 is made up of 11 amino acids. Germline V gene sequence: CDR1 SEHNR, CDR2 FQNEAQ (reference sequence). The V gene lost 5 bases and the J gene lost 3 bases, with 5 bases spanning the gap. This CDR3 reads CASSPNYEQYF. The CDR3 DNA reads TGTGCCAGCAGCCCTAACTACGAGCAGTACTTC. The entire variable domain, with the rest obtained from reference TRBV7-9 and TRBJ2-7, is as follows: DTGVSQNPRHKITKRGQNVTFRCDPISEHNRLYWYRQTLGQGPEFLTYFQNEAQLEKSRLLSDRFSAERPKGSFSTLEIQRTEQGDSAMYLCASSPNYEQYFGPGTRLTVT.

This chain links TRBV7-3 with TRBJ2-7; 9 bases match TRBD1. Germline CDR1 is SGHTA and CDR2 is FQGTGA. This CDR3 has 14 residues. The ends lost 6 bases at V and 5 bases at J; junction bases unmatched: 8. Here the CDR3 reads CASSPGTGWHEQYF. CDR3 DNA sequence: TGTGCCAGCAGTCCCGGGACAGGGTGGCACGAGCAGTACTTC.

The rearrangement uses TRBV18 and TRBJ2-7, with 7 positions matching TRBD2. Looked up from germline, CDR1 is KGHSH and CDR2 is LQKENI. The V segment lost 2 bases and the J segment 5 bases; nucleotides outside the gene matches: 9. The CDR3 covers 15 residues. The CDR3 protein is CASSPRREGLDEQYF. The DNA of the CDR3 is TGTGCCAGCTCACCAAGGAGGGAGGGCCTGGACGAGCAGTACTTC.

The J gene is TRBJ2-1, the V gene TRBV28, with D possibly being TRBD2 (5 bases). The germline V gene has CDR1 MDHEN and CDR2 SYDVKM. The CDR3 runs 14 residues. V gave up 6 bases and J gave up 8 bases, with 17 bases separating them. Here the CDR3 reads CASSFTGVGDEQFF. CDR3 in DNA: TGTGCCAGCAGCTTTACCGGGGTAGGCGATGAGCAGTTCTTC.

The genes are TRBV3-1 and TRBJ1-2; D unresolved. Between the trimmed V and J ends, which lost 0 bases and 4 bases, there was a span of 12 bases. This CDR3 is built from 15 residues. Germline V gene sequence: CDR1 LGHDT, CDR2 YNNKEL (reference sequence). CDR3 DNA sequence: TGTGCCAGCAGCCAAGATCGAGGGTTCGTCTATGGCTACACCTTC. Its protein is CASSQDRGFVYGYTF.

The chain links TRBV27 to TRBJ2-7; D uncertain. CDR1 MNHEY and CDR2 SMNVEV come from the germline V gene (reference sequence). V lost 4 bases and J 6 bases, leaving 22 bases between the germline ends. The CDR3 spans 16 residues. The DNA for the CDR3 is TGTGCCAGCAGTTGGCTCGGTAGCTTCCCGTCGCTCGAGCAGTACTTC. Translating gives CASSWLGSFPSLEQYF.

This sequence joins TRBV12-3 or TRBV12-4 and TRBJ2-5; 9 nucleotides agree with TRBD2. The ends lost 2 bases at V and 1 base at J; junction bases unmatched: 2. CDR3 size: 15 residues. The chain's CDR3 is CASSLSREGQETQYF. In DNA form, the CDR3 reads TGTGCCAGCAGTTTATCGCGGGAGGGCCAAGAGACCCAGTACTTC.

Of note for this clonotype: Relative to the germline gene, one junction end is altered; a read error may explain this. V and J are TRBV27 and TRBJ2-2, with a possible D match to TRBD2 (5 bases). This CDR3 region has 16 residues. Germline CDR1 MNHEY, CDR2 SMNVEV (reference sequence). The CDR3 DNA is TGTGCCAGCTCTACGTTGGGCGGAGTGAACACCGGGAAGCTGTTTTTT. It codes for CASSTLGGVNTGKLFF.